This TCR beta chain came from a study of cytomegalovirus exposure and HLA in healthy donors. As for the study in general: Early release data held tens of millions of unique TCRs from HLA-typed donors. Findings and caveats of the study: A highly shared variant cluster was judged a likely technical artifact. In a later analysis, most CMV-associated TCR beta chains appeared HLA-restricted. Later on, an analysis found that several of the most significant clusters appeared to be linked to common viral pathogens, which included parvovirus B19.

PCR used 60 Vbeta primers and 13 Jbeta primers. TCRdb keeps only in-frame clones here, not all; method: immunoSEQ multiplex PCR. The sample yields over 150,000 clones, about 77% seen once. This clone was seen only once. Its target is unknown. Germline values: CDR1 SGHAT, CDR2 FQNNGV. V was trimmed by 1 base and J by 0 bases, leaving 7 bases between them. The CDR3 sequence is 16 residues long. The clonotype originates from a man in his thirties or forties in good health and CMV-seropositive. This rearrangement joins TRBV11-2 to TRBJ2-6; weak D call: TRBD1 (5 bases). Sequences were obtained from PBMCs. CDR3 in DNA: TGTGCCAGCAGCTTAGGACAGCCCTCTGGGGCCAACGTCCTGACTTTC. This sequence encodes CASSLGQPSGANVLTF.